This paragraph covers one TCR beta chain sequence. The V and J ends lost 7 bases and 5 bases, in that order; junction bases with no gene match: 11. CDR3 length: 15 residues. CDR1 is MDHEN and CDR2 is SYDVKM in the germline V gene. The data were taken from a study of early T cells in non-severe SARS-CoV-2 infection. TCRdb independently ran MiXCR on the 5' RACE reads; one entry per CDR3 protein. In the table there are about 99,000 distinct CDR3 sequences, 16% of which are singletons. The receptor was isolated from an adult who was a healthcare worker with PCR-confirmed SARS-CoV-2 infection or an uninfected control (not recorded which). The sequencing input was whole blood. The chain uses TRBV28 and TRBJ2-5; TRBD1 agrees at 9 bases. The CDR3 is CASKLTHRGRETQYF. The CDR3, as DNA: TGTGCCAGCAAACTTACTCACAGGGGGCGGGAGACCCAGTACTTC.